A selection of T cell receptor beta chains follows, all from one sample in a study of T cells in narcolepsy. Libraries were prepared by immunoSEQ multiplex PCR; TCRdb keeps only in-frame clonotypes and omits some of them. The table records about 25,000 clones, approximately 85% of them present only once. Sequencing input: CD45RA- memory CD4+ T cells from PBMCs. These receptors originate from a human donor with narcolepsy. Each CDR3 is given with its conserved first and last residue. The order of the fields is D gene, clone size, J gene, V gene, CDR3 DNA, CDR3 protein. D genes are given only for firm matches. Size tells how often a clone was seen (once, few, many) or the class of an expanded clone, and some rows leave it out.

>TRBD2|-|TRBJ2-3|TRBV7-2
TGTGCCAGCAGCTTAGTTGGGACAGTAGCGGGAGGAGGTACAGATACGCAGTATTTT
CASSLVGTVAGGGTDTQYF
>TRBD2|few|TRBJ2-1|TRBV18
TGTGCCAGCTCACCCCCCAGAAGGGAGGGCCTTAATGAGCAGTTCTTC
CASSPPRREGLNEQFF
>TRBD1|-|TRBJ2-7|TRBV4-2
TGTGCCAGCAGCCAGGACAGGGGTCGGTCCGAGCAGTACTTC
CASSQDRGRSEQYF
>-|-|TRBJ2-7|TRBV15
TGTGCCACCAGCAGGGGGGTTGGGGGGAGCTACGAGCAGTACTTC
CATSRGVGGSYEQYF
>-|-|TRBJ1-5|TRBV19
TGTGCCAGTAGTATGAAGGGGCATGACAATCAGCCCCAGCATTTT
CASSMKGHDNQPQHF
>-|-|TRBJ1-1|TRBV20-1
TGCAGTGCCAGGACACGTGAAGCTTTCTTT
CSARTREAFF
>TRBD1|-|TRBJ1-4|TRBV28
TGTGCCAGTTTCGGACAGGGCCGTGGAAAACTGTTTTTT
CASFGQGRGKLFF
>-|-|TRBJ1-1|TRBV5-1
TGCGCCAGCAGCCTAACATTGAGGGACACTGAAGCTTTCTTT
CASSLTLRDTEAFF
>TRBD1|-|TRBJ1-1|TRBV11-2
TGTGCCAGCAGCCGGGACAGGGCCACTGAAGCTTTCTTT
CASSRDRATEAFF
>TRBD2|-|TRBJ2-1|TRBV30
TGTGCCTCACGGACTAGCGGGGGTTACAATGAGCAGTTCTTC
CASRTSGGYNEQFF
>TRBD1|-|TRBJ2-7|TRBV19
TGTGCCAGTACCTCCGGGACAGGGGGCTACGAGCAGTACTTC
CASTSGTGGYEQYF
>TRBD2|-|TRBJ2-5|TRBV15
TGTGCCACCAGCGGGGGTCTAGCGGGAGGAGGACTAAAAGAGACCCAGTACTTC
CATSGGLAGGGLKETQYF
>-|-|TRBJ1-1|TRBV28
TGTGCCAGCAGTTGGCAGAACACTGAAGCTTTCTTT
CASSWQNTEAFF
>-|-|TRBJ1-2|TRBV6-1
TGTGCCAGCAGCTGGGACTCAGGGAGAAGAGATGGCTACACCTTC
CASSWDSGRRDGYTF
>-|few|TRBJ2-5|TRBV30
TGTGCCTGGAGTGTACCCCTCTCTCGGGGAAGGGAGACCCAGTACTTC
CAWSVPLSRGRETQYF
>-|-|TRBJ2-7|TRBV6-5
TGTGCCAGCAGCGAGGGCCAACCCTACGAGCAGTACTTC
CASSEGQPYEQYF
>-|medium-sized|TRBJ2-7|TRBV28
TGTGCCAGCAAATCCCCCTCCGGCAGGGGCCACGAGCAGTACTTC
CASKSPSGRGHEQYF
>-|-|TRBJ2-2|TRBV5-4
TGTGCCAGCAGTGAACAGCGGAGGAACACCGGGGAGCTGTTTTTT
CASSEQRRNTGELFF
>-|-|TRBJ1-5|TRBV6-1
TGTGCCAGCAGACAGGGAGTAAGCAATCAGCCCCAGCATTTT
CASRQGVSNQPQHF
>-|-|TRBJ1-6|TRBV6-4
TGTGCCAGCAGTGCCTTCCCAGGACAGCTTAGCTCCTATAATTCACCCCTCCACTTT
CASSAFPGQLSSYNSPLHF
>-|few|TRBJ1-2|TRBV4-2
TGTGCCAGCAGCCAAGAGAGAAGCACCGCCCGCTACACCTTC
CASSQERSTARYTF
>TRBD2|-|TRBJ2-2|TRBV30
TGTGCCTCCGGGCGAAGGGGACTAGCTACCGGGGAGCTGTTTTTT
CASGRRGLATGELFF
>-|-|TRBJ2-3|TRBV29-1
TGCAGCGTTGATGGGGCCAGGGGCGGGAGAGAAGATACGCAGTATTTT
CSVDGARGGREDTQYF
>-|-|TRBJ2-7|TRBV27
TGTGCCAGCAATCCTTCCCCCTCTGTTAACTCCTACGAGCAGTACTTC
CASNPSPSVNSYEQYF
>TRBD2|-|TRBJ2-3|TRBV5-1
TGCGCCAACATGGTAAGCGGGAGTGGACCGGATACGCAGTATTTT
CANMVSGSGPDTQYF
>-|few|TRBJ1-3|TRBV18
TGTGCCAGCTCCCTACAGGGCACCTCTGGAAACACCATATATTTT
CASSLQGTSGNTIYF
>-|-|TRBJ1-1|TRBV6-6
TGTGCCAGCAGGCCCCGCGGGGGGCCCACTGAAGCTTTCTTT
CASRPRGGPTEAFF
>-|few|TRBJ1-4|TRBV19
TGTGCCAGTAGCCTAGGACAGCGTAATGAAAAACTGTTTTTT
CASSLGQRNEKLFF
>-|-|TRBJ1-2|TRBV30
TGTGCCTGGAGGACAGGCGCCTGGGGGGGCTACACCTTC
CAWRTGAWGGYTF
>TRBD1|-|TRBJ2-7|TRBV9
TGTGCCAGCAGCGTAGGAGGGCAGGGGGCATACGAGCAGTACTTC
CASSVGGQGAYEQYF
>TRBD2|few|TRBJ2-2|TRBV2
TGTGCCAGCAGTCCACCTAGCGGGAGCAGCACCGGGGAGCTGTTTTTT
CASSPPSGSSTGELFF
>-|-|TRBJ2-5|TRBV6-1
TGTGCCAGCAGTGAAGTCCCCCGGGGTGCAAGACAAGAGACCCAGTACTTC
CASSEVPRGARQETQYF
>TRBD2|-|TRBJ2-2|TRBV9
TGTGCCAGCAGCCCTCTGCGGGGGGCAAACACCGGGGAGCTGTTTTTT
CASSPLRGANTGELFF